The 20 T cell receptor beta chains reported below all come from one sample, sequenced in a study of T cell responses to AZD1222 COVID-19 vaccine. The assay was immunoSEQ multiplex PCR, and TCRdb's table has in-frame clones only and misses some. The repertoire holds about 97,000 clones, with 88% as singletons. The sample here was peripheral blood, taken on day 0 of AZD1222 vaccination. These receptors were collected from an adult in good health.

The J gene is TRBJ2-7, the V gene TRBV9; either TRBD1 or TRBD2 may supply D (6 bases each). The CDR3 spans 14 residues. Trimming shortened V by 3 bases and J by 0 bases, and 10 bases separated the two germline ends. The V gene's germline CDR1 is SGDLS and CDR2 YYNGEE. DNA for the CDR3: TGTGCCAGCAGCGGGGGGGCCGCCTCCTACGAGCAGTACTTC. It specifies CASSGGAASYEQYF.

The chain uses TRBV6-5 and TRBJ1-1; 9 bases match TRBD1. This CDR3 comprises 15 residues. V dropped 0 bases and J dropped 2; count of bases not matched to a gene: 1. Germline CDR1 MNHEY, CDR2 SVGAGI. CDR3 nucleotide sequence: TGTGCCAGCAGTTACTCGGGACAGGGAAACACTGAAGCTTTCTTT. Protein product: CASSYSGQGNTEAFF.

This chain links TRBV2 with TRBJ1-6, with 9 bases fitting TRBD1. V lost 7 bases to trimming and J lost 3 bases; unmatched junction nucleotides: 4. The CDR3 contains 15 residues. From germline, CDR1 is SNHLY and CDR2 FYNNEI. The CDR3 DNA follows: TGTGCCAGCAACCAGGACAGGGGCTATAATTCACCCCTCCACTTT. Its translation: CASNQDRGYNSPLHF.

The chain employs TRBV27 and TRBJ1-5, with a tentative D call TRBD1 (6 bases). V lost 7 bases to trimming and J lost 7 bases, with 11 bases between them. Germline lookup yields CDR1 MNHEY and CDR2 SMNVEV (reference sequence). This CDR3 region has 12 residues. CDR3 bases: TGTGCCAGCATGGGGGCAGGACAGCCCCAGCATTTT. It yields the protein CASMGAGQPQHF.

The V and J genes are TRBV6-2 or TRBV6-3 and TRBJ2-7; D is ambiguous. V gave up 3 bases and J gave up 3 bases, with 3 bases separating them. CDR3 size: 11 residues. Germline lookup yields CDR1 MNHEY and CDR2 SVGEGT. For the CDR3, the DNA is TGTGCCAGCAGTTATTTCTACGAGCAGTACTTC. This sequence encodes CASSYFYEQYF.

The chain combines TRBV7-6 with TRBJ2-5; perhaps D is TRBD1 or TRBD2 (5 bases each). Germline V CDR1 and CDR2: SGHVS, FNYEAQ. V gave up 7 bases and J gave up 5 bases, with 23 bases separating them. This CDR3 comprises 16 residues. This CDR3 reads CASTPGRGDPGETQYF. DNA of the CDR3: TGTGCCAGCACCCCAGGGCGAGGCGACCCGGGGGAGACCCAGTACTTC.

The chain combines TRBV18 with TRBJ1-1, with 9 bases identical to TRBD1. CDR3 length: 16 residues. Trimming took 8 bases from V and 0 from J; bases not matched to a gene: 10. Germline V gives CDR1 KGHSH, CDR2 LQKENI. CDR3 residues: CASHGTGRLVNTEAFF. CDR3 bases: TGTGCCAGCCACGGGACAGGGAGATTGGTGAACACTGAAGCTTTCTTT.

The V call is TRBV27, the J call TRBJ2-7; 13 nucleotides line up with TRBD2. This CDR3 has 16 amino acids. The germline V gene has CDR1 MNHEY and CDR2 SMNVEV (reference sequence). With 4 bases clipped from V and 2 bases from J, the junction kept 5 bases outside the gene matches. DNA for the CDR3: TGTGCCAGCAGTTCCTCTGGACTAGCGGGGGCCTACGAGCAGTACTTC. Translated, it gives CASSSSGLAGAYEQYF.

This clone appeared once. The CDR3 DNA reads as TGTGCCACCAGTGGCCAGGGGGCGTTTTATGGCTACACCTTC. It translates to CATSGQGAFYGYTF. The rearrangement links TRBV19 to TRBJ1-2, with 8 bases fitting TRBD1. The CDR3 sequence is 14 residues long. Germline V gene sequence: CDR1 LNHDA, CDR2 SQIVND (reference sequence). Trimming at V came to 10 bases and at J to 5 bases, leaving 12 bases not matched to a gene.

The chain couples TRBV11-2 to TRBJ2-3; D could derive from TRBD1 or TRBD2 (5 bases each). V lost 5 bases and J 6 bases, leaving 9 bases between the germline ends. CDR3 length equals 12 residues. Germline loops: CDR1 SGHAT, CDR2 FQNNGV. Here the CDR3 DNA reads TGTGCCAGCAGCCGGGACGATGATACGCAGTATTTT. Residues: CASSRDDDTQYF.

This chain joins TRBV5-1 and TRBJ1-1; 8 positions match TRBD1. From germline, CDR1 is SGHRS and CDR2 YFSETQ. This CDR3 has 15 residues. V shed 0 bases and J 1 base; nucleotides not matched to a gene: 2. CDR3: CASSLEGTGNTEAFF. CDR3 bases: TGCGCCAGCAGCTTGGAGGGGACAGGGAACACTGAAGCTTTCTTT. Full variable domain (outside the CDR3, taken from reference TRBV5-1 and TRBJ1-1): KAGVTQTPRYLIKTRGQQVTLSCSPISGHRSVSWYQQTPGQGLQFLFEYFSETQRNKGNFPGRFSGRQFSNSRSEMNVSTLELGDSALYLCASSLEGTGNTEAFFGQGTRLTVV.

The CDR3 DNA follows: TGTGCCAGCCGGACGGGGGGCCACGATACGCAGTATTTT. This encodes CASRTGGHDTQYF. The chain links TRBV7-8 to TRBJ2-3; possible D gene TRBD2, 7 bases. There are 13 residues in the CDR3. Trimming removed 8 bases from V and 6 bases from J, with 15 bases in between. Germline V CDR1 and CDR2: SGHVS, FQNEAQ.

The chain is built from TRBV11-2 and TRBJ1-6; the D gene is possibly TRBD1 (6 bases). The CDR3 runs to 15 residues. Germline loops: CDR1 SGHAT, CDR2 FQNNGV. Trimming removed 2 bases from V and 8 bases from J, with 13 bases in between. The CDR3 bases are TGTGCCAGCAGCTTACTCTTACAGGGCTATTCACCCCTCCACTTT. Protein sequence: CASSLLLQGYSPLHF.

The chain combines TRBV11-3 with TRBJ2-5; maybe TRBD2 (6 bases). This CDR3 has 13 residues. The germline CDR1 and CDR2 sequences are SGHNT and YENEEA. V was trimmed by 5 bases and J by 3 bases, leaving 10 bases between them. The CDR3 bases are TGTGCCAGCAGCCTTAGCGGAAAAGAGACCCAGTACTTC. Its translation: CASSLSGKETQYF.

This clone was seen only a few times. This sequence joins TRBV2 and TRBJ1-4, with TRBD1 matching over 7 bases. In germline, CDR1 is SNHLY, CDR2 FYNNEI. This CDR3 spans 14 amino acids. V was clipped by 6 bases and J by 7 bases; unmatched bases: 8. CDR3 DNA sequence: TGTGCCAGCAGCCTACAGGGGATCGGTGAAAAACTGTTTTTT. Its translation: CASSLQGIGEKLFF.

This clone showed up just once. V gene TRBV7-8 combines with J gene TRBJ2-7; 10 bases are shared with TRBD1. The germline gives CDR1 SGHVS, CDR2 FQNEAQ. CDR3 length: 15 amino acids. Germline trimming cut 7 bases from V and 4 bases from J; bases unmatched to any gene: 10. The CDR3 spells CASKSDRGLVYEQYF. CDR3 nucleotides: TGTGCCAGCAAATCCGACAGGGGGCTTGTTTACGAGCAGTACTTC.

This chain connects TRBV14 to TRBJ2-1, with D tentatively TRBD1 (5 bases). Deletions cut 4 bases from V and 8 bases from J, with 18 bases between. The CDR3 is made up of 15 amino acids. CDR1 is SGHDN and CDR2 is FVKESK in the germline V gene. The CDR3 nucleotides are TGTGCCAGCAGCCCAGATTCCTTTAGGGGCGATGAGCAGTTCTTC. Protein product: CASSPDSFRGDEQFF.

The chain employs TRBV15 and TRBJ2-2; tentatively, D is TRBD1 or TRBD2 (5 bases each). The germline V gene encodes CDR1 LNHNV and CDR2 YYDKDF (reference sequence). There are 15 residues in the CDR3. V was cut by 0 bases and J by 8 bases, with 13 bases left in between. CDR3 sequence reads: CATSRDLVGVGELFF. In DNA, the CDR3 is TGTGCCACCAGCAGAGATCTTGTGGGGGTGGGGGAGCTGTTTTTT. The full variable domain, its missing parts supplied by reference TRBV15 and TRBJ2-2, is DAMVIQNPRYQVTQFGKPVTLSCSQTLNHNVMYWYQQKSSQAPKLLFHYYDKDFNNEADTPDNFQSRRPNTSFCFLDIRSPGLGDTAMYLCATSRDLVGVGELFFGEGSRLTVL.

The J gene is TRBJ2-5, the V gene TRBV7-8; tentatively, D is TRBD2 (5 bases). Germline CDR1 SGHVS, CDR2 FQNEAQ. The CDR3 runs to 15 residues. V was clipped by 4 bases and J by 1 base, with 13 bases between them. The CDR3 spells CASSSNREFQETQYF. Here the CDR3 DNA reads TGTGCCAGCAGCTCTAATAGGGAGTTCCAAGAGACCCAGTACTTC.

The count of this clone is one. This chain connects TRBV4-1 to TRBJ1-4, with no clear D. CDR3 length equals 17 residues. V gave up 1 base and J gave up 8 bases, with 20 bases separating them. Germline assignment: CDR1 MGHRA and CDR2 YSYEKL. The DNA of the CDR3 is TGCGCCAGCAGCCAAGTAAATATGGGGTGGGTAGAAGAAAAACTGTTTTTT. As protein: CASSQVNMGWVEEKLFF.